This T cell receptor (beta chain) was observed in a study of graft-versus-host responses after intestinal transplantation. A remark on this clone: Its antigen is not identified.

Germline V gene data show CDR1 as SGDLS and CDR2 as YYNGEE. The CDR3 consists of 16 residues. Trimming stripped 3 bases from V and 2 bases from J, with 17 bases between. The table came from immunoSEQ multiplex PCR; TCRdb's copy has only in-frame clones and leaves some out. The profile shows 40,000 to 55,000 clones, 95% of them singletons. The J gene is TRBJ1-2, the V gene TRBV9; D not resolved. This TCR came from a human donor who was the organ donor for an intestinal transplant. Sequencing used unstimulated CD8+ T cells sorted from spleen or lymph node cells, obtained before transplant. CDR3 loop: CASSAEGRTVNYGYTF. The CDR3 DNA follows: TGTGCCAGCAGCGCCGAGGGAAGAACAGTCAACTATGGCTACACCTTC.